The clone carrying this T cell receptor beta chain was counted between two and nine times. TCRdb reprocessed the 5' RACE reads with MiXCR, giving one entry per CDR3 protein. The data contain tens of thousands of distinct CDR3 sequences, about 14% of them singletons. With V trimmed by 6 bases and J by 4 bases, 13 bases remained unmatched. The germline CDR1 and CDR2 sequences are MNHNS and SASEGT. CDR3 length equals 16 residues. This sample is part of a study of T cells after yellow fever vaccination. V usage is TRBV6-1 and J usage is TRBJ2-5, with 8 bases fitting TRBD1. The sample was CD8+ T cells not binding an NS4B(214-222) dextramer, sorted from PBMCs, taken more than 20 days after the first yellow fever vaccination. The sequence derives from a man between 18 and 29 years old who received the YFV17D yellow fever vaccine. CDR3 DNA sequence: TGTGCCAGCAGCCCCTGGACAGGGAGGTTCACAGAGACCCAGTACTTC. Encoded protein: CASSPWTGRFTETQYF.